The 11 T cell receptor beta chains given below trace back to one sample, sequenced in a study of T cell repertoires in cytomegalovirus infection. TCRdb re-called the reads through MiXCR, storing one row per CDR3 protein. The data hold about 680,000 distinct CDR3 sequences, with 20% to 25% observed a single time. Sample: CD8+ T cells from PBMCs. These receptors came from a human donor in good health (CMV status not recorded). Some clones in this sample may be carry-over from other donors' samples.

The rearrangement links TRBV2 to TRBJ2-5; D remains ambiguous. V dropped 2 bases and J dropped 2 bases, with 15 bases sitting between them. This CDR3 is 16 amino acids long. Germline CDR1 and CDR2: SNHLY and FYNNEI. CDR3 coding DNA: TGTGCCAGCAGTGAAAACCCTCTAGACCTACAAGAGACCCAGTACTTC. Translated, it gives CASSENPLDLQETQYF.

This clonotype was seen at least ten times. This chain uses TRBV7-8 with TRBJ2-7, with a possible D match to TRBD1 (5 bases). V was trimmed by 3 bases and J by 2 bases, leaving 17 bases between them. The CDR3 extends over 16 amino acids. Germline CDR1 reads SGHVS; CDR2 reads FQNEAQ. This chain's CDR3 is CASSLVGLSPTYEQYF. CDR3 DNA sequence: TGTGCCAGCAGCTTGGTGGGGCTGAGCCCCACCTACGAGCAGTACTTC.

Only a few counts were recorded for this clonotype. The chain combines TRBV24-1 with TRBJ1-1; D is undetermined. CDR3 size: 14 residues. V shed 2 bases and J shed 8 bases, with 14 bases lying between them. Per the germline V gene, CDR1 is KGHDR and CDR2 is SFDVKD. This CDR3 reads CATSDSTVSSEAFF. Here the CDR3 DNA reads TGTGCCACCAGTGATTCAACAGTAAGCTCGGAAGCTTTCTTT.

Remarks on this clonotype: A read error may be the cause here, since a much bigger clone is one base away. The J gene is TRBJ1-5, the V gene TRBV6-1, with TRBD1 as a possible D gene (5 bases). The CDR3 is 14 amino acids. The germline CDR1 and CDR2 sequences are MNHNS and SASEGT. The CDR3 DNA is TGTGTCAGCAGTGAAAAGACAGCCGGTGGGCCCCAGCATTTT. Translating gives CVSSEKTAGGPQHF.

The V and J genes are TRBV10-3 and TRBJ2-2; TRBD1 is a possible D gene (6 bases). The CDR3 length is 15 residues. Trimming took off 8 bases at V and 1 base at J, with 14 bases between the two ends. The V gene's germline CDR1 is ENHRY and CDR2 SYGVKD. DNA for the CDR3: TGTGCCATCGAATCGAGGGACATGAACACCGGGGAGCTGTTTTTT. Residues: CAIESRDMNTGELFF.

This clonotype was recorded at least ten times. The chain carries TRBV10-3 and TRBJ1-2; 8 nucleotides agree with TRBD1. The CDR3 has 16 amino acids. Germline trimming cut 2 bases from V and 6 bases from J; bases unmatched to any gene: 11. The germline V gene has CDR1 ENHRY and CDR2 SYGVKD. In nucleotides, the CDR3 is TGTGCCATCAGTGAGGCCGGACAGGGAGCCCACCATGGCTACACCTTC. Its translation is CAISEAGQGAHHGYTF.

This chain uses TRBV29-1 with TRBJ2-7, with 15 bases lining up with TRBD2. V trimming: 3 bases; J trimming: 5 bases; junction bases outside the gene matches: 8. The CDR3 length is 16 residues. Germline values: CDR1 SQVTM, CDR2 ANQGSEA. CDR3 in amino acids: CSVDGLAGGPFHEQYF. DNA for the CDR3: TGCAGCGTTGATGGACTAGCGGGGGGGCCTTTCCACGAGCAGTACTTC.

This clonotype has a count of ten or more. V usage is TRBV7-6 and J usage is TRBJ2-1; 7 nucleotides agree with TRBD2. CDR3 length: 16 amino acids. V was pared by 5 bases and J by 0 bases, with 7 bases of the junction left unmatched. Per germline, CDR1 SGHVS and CDR2 FNYEAQ. The CDR3 DNA follows: TGTGCCAGCAGCGCCTTAGGACTAGACTCCTACAATGAGCAGTTCTTC. Its protein product is CASSALGLDSYNEQFF.

This clonotype has more than one count but fewer than ten. This rearrangement joins TRBV5-5 to TRBJ2-3; D ambiguous. V was clipped by 0 bases and J by 1 base, with 9 bases between them. CDR1 and CDR2 from the germline V gene are SGHKS and YYEKEE (reference sequence). The CDR3 length is 15 residues. CDR3 protein: CASSLAGIGTDTQYF. The CDR3, as DNA: TGTGCCAGCAGCTTGGCAGGTATCGGCACAGATACGCAGTATTTT.

This clonotype was detected a few times. The V and J genes are TRBV12-3 or TRBV12-4 and TRBJ2-7; 7 positions agree with TRBD2. V gave up 6 bases and J gave up 5 bases; unmatched junction bases: 4. The CDR3 loop spans 12 amino acids. As DNA, the CDR3 is TGTGCCAGCAGCGACCGGGAGGACGAGCAGTACGTC. Protein: CASSDREDEQYV.

This clonotype occurred a few times. The chain links TRBV7-9 to TRBJ2-1; D is uncertain. Trimming removed 4 bases from V and 8 bases from J, with 6 bases in between. The CDR3 is made up of 11 amino acids. From germline, CDR1 is SEHNR and CDR2 FQNEAQ (reference sequence). The CDR3 DNA follows: TGTGCCAGCAGCTCCACCCATGAGCAGTTCTTC. The encoded protein is CASSSTHEQFF. Full variable domain (missing parts from reference TRBV7-9 and TRBJ2-1): DTGVSQNPRHKITKRGQNVTFRCDPISEHNRLYWYRQTLGQGPEFLTYFQNEAQLEKSRLLSDRFSAERPKGSFSTLEIQRTEQGDSAMYLCASSSTHEQFFGPGTRLTVL.